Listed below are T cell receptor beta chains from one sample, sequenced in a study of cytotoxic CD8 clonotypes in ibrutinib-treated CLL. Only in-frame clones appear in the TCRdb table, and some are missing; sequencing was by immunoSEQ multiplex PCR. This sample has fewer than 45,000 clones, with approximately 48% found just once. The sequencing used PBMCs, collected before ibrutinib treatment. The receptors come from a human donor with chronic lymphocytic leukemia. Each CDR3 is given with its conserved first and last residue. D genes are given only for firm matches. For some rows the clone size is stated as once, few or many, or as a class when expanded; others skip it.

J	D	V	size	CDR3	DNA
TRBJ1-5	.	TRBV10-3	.	CAISETASNQPQHF	TGTGCCATCAGTGAGACAGCGAGCAATCAGCCCCAGCATTTT
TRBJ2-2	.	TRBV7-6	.	CASSRPGELFF	TGTGCCAGCAGCCGCCCCGGGGAGCTGTTTTTT
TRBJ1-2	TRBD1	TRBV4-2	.	CASSLTVAGQGRSWGYTF	TGTGCCAGCAGCCTAACCGTAGCGGGACAGGGGCGTTCGTGGGGCTACACCTTC
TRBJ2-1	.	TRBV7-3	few	CASSLESSYNEQFF	TGTGCCAGCAGCCTAGAGAGCTCCTACAATGAGCAGTTCTTC
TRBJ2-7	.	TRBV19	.	CASSILRSWGYEQYF	TGTGCCAGTAGTATCCTCCGGTCTTGGGGCTACGAGCAGTACTTC
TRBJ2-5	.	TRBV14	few	CASSQAGETQYF	TGTGCCAGCAGCCAAGCGGGGGAGACCCAGTACTTC
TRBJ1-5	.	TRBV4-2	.	CASSQVRNQPQHF	TGTGCCAGCAGCCAAGTCAGGAATCAGCCCCAGCATTTT
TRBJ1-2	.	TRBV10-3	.	CAISESTGIRYGYTF	TGTGCCATCAGTGAGTCCACGGGGATCCGATATGGCTACACCTTC
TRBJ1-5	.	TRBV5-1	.	CASRQAVNSNQPQHF	TGCGCCAGCAGGCAGGCGGTAAATAGCAATCAGCCCCAGCATTTT
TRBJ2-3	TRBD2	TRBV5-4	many	CASSESGGDTDTQYF	TGTGCCAGCAGTGAGAGCGGGGGCGACACAGATACGCAGTATTTT
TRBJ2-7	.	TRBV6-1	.	CASSKDWATYEQYF	TGTGCCAGCAGTAAAGACTGGGCCACCTACGAGCAGTACTTC
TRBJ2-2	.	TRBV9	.	CASSSTGYTGELFF	TGTGCCAGCAGTTCAACAGGTTACACCGGGGAGCTGTTTTTT
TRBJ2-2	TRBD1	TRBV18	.	CASSPFGDRDTGELFF	TGTGCCAGCTCACCATTTGGGGACAGGGACACCGGGGAGCTGTTTTTT
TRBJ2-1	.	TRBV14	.	CASSKDTPGVNEQFF	TGTGCCAGCAGCAAGGACACACCGGGGGTTAATGAGCAGTTCTTC
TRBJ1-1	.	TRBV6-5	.	CASRDGWNTEAFF	TGTGCCAGCAGAGACGGGTGGAACACTGAAGCTTTCTTT
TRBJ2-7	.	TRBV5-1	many	CASSTGTGYEQYF	TGCGCCAGCAGCACCGGCACGGGATACGAGCAGTACTTC
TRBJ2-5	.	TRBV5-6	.	CASSSRDEDTQETQYF	TGTGCCAGCAGCTCCCGGGACGAAGACACTCAAGAGACCCAGTACTTC
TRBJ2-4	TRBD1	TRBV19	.	CASGANRDSKNIQYF	TGTGCCAGCGGGGCGAACCGGGACAGTAAAAACATTCAGTACTTC
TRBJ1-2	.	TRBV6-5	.	CASSYSAYYGYTF	TGTGCCAGCAGTTATTCTGCGTACTATGGCTACACCTTC
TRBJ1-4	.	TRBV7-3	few	CASSLINLEKLFF	TGTGCCAGCAGCTTAATTAATCTCGAAAAACTGTTTTTT
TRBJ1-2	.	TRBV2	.	CACVSGASGYTF	TGTGCCTGCGTGTCTGGGGCGTCTGGCTACACCTTC
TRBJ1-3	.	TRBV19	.	CASTGGRGVTSGNTIYF	TGTGCCAGTACCGGAGGCAGGGGTGTCACCTCTGGAAACACCATATATTTT
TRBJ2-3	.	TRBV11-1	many	CASSSLPRPRDTQYF	TGTGCCAGCAGCTCCCTCCCTCGTCCTAGGGATACGCAGTATTTT
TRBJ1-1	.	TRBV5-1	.	CASSLIQGTMNTEAFF	TGCGCCAGCAGCTTGATTCAGGGGACGATGAACACTGAAGCTTTCTTT
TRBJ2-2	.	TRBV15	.	CATSRPSTTGRAGELFF	TGTGCCACCAGCAGACCCTCGACGACAGGGAGGGCCGGGGAGCTGTTTTTT
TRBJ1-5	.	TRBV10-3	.	CAISDRVNQPQHF	TGTGCCATCAGTGACAGGGTAAATCAGCCCCAGCATTTT
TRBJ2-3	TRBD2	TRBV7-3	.	CASSKTSGVQADTQYF	TGTGCCAGCAGCAAGACTAGCGGGGTACAGGCAGATACGCAGTATTTT
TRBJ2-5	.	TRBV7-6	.	CASSSEWSLLGETQYF	TGTGCCAGCAGCTCTGAATGGTCTCTACTAGGGGAGACCCAGTACTTC
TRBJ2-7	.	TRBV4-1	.	CASSQDLTVGRWFSYEQYF	TGCGCCAGCAGCCAAGATCTGACCGTCGGGCGCTGGTTCTCCTACGAGCAGTACTTC
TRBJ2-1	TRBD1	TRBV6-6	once	CASSPLGDRVGNEQFF	TGTGCCAGCAGCCCCCTGGGGGACAGGGTGGGCAATGAGCAGTTCTTC
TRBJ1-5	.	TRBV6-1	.	CASSLVRQPQHF	TGTGCCAGCAGTCTAGTCCGTCAGCCCCAGCATTTT
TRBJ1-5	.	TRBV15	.	CATSKPGESQPQHF	TGTGCCACCAGTAAACCAGGGGAAAGTCAGCCCCAGCATTTT
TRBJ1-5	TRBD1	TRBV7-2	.	CASSSNRGGNQPQHF	TGTGCCAGCAGCTCGAACAGGGGGGGCAATCAGCCCCAGCATTTT
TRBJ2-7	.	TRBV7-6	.	CASSLGSRGGEQYF	TGTGCCAGCAGCTTAGGTTCCAGGGGGGGCGAGCAGTACTTC
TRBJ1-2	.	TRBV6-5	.	CASISLLGGYTF	TGTGCCAGCATCTCACTCCTGGGCGGCTACACCTTC
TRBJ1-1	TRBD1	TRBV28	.	CASSRPGQWNTEAFF	TGTGCCAGCAGCCGTCCGGGACAGTGGAACACTGAAGCTTTCTTT
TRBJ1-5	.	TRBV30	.	CAWAPWGDQPQHF	TGTGCCTGGGCCCCTTGGGGGGATCAGCCCCAGCATTTT
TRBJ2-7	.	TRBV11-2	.	CASSLGGMEQYF	TGTGCCAGCAGCTTAGGAGGGATGGAGCAGTACTTC
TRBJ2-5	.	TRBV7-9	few	CASSLGDMGETQYF	TGTGCCAGCAGCTTAGGGGATATGGGAGAGACCCAGTACTTC
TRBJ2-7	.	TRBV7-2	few	CASSLQGTTEQYF	TGTGCCAGCAGCCTCCAGGGGACTACCGAGCAGTACTTC
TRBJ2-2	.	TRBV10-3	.	CAIRPAGELFF	TGTGCCATCAGGCCAGCCGGGGAGCTGTTTTTT
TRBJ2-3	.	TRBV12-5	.	CASGFSGTDTQYF	TGTGCTAGTGGTTTTTCGGGCACAGATACGCAGTATTTT
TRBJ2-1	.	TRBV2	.	CASFYGGPYNEQFF	TGTGCCAGCTTTTACGGGGGGCCCTACAATGAGCAGTTCTTC
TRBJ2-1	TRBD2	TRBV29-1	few	CSVGLAPYNEQFF	TGCAGCGTAGGACTAGCGCCCTACAATGAGCAGTTCTTC
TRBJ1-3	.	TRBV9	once	CASSVAGQVSGNTIYF	TGTGCCAGCAGCGTAGCTGGGCAGGTCTCTGGAAACACCATATATTTT
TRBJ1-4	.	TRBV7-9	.	CARRKATNEKLFF	TGTGCCCGCAGAAAAGCAACTAATGAAAAACTGTTTTTT
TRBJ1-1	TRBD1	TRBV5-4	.	CASSTDRTEAFF	TGTGCCAGCAGCACGGACAGGACTGAAGCTTTCTTT
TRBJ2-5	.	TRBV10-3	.	CAISEKLIPGGLETQYF	TGTGCCATCAGTGAAAAACTCATTCCGGGGGGCCTAGAGACCCAGTACTTC
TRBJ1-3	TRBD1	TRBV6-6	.	CASTWDSAKSGNTIYF	TGTGCCAGCACCTGGGACAGCGCAAAGTCTGGAAACACCATATATTTT
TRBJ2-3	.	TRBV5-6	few	CASSRRTTDTQYF	TGTGCCAGCAGTCGAAGGACCACAGATACGCAGTATTTT
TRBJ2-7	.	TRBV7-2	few	CASSHPPPGVKQYF	TGTGCCAGCAGCCATCCCCCCCCGGGGGTGAAGCAGTACTTC
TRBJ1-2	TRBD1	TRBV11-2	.	CASSLGKGGYGYGYTF	TGTGCCAGCAGCTTAGGTAAAGGGGGCTACGGCTATGGCTACACCTTC
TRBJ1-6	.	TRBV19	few	CASSQIISNSPLHF	TGTGCCAGTAGCCAAATTATCTCGAATTCACCCCTCCACTTT
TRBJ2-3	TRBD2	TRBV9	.	CASSSAGSSTDTQYF	TGTGCCAGCAGCTCAGCGGGGTCGAGCACAGATACGCAGTATTTT
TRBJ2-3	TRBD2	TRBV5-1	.	CASSFAGGTDTQYF	TGCGCCAGCAGCTTCGCGGGGGGGACAGATACGCAGTATTTT